The T cell receptor (beta chain) under discussion was sequenced for a study of T-cell memory formation after mild COVID-19. Study as a whole: TCR clusters mostly belonged to single donors.

Constant-segment primers and 5'RACE yielded cDNA libraries for TCR alpha and TCR beta, each carrying sample barcodes and UMIs. TCRdb called the 5' RACE reads again in MiXCR, with one record for every CDR3 protein. Here the sample spans 300,000 to 400,000 distinct CDR3 sequences, 12% to 15% being singletons. A note on this clonotype: The antigen is unknown.

This CDR3 has 16 residues. The germline V gene has CDR1 SGHVS and CDR2 FQNEAQ. Trimming took 4 bases from V and 0 from J, leaving 13 bases between them. Broader study findings: CD4+ clones that contracted lay mainly in CM and EM; CD8+ ones lay in EMRA. Unconfirmed was the SARS-CoV-2 specificity of second-wave clones that peaked on day 37.

The chain is built from TRBV7-8 and TRBJ2-1; the D gene could be TRBD1 or TRBD2 (5 bases each). The clonotype comes from a man between 18 and 35 years old who had mild COVID-19 (a few samples of this study predate the infection). Cell type and time point are not known. Sequenced input: PBMCs or a T cell subset sorted from them (not recorded which). CDR3 DNA: TGTGCCAGCAGCTCTCTTAGGGACCTCTCCTACAATGAGCAGTTCTTC. Translated, it gives CASSSLRDLSYNEQFF.